This T cell receptor beta chain was recovered during a study of regulatory T cells in long-lasting Graves disease. The study's findings and limits: Few sampled subjects may have lowered accuracy.

This CDR3 has 14 residues. Trimming removed 4 bases from V and 10 bases from J; junction bases left unmatched: 10. The germline CDR1 and CDR2 sequences are DFQATT and SNEGSKA (reference sequence). Details on this clonotype: The target antigen is unknown.

Documented time point: persistent/refractory GD, antithyroid drugs over 5 years with positive TRAb. Extracted RNA from PBMCs served as the source of the TCR library. Patients of an endocrinology department in Xi'an, China, were included. Arm-PCR of CDR3 regions with iRepertoire HTBI primers generated TCR beta libraries. MiXCR was run by TCRdb on the multiplex PCR reads, yielding one entry per CDR3 protein. The sample has roughly 360,000 distinct CDR3 sequences, approximately 23% seen once. This rearrangement joins TRBV20-1 to TRBJ1-6; 7 positions match TRBD1. The source was peripheral blood mononuclear cells (PBMCs), collected when the disease was refractory, from a patient treated with antithyroid drugs. This TCR came from a middle-aged woman with Graves disease. CDR3: CSATPTGSRSPLHF. The CDR3 DNA sequence: TGCAGTGCTACACCGACAGGGTCTCGCTCACCCCTCCACTTT.